These 10 T cell receptor beta chains were all obtained from the same sample, sequenced in a study of shared clonotypes between healthy human individuals. CD45RO-negative cells were positively selected for CCR7, leaving out terminally differentiated effector memory CD45RA+ cells. Profiled with immunoSEQ multiplex PCR; TCRdb holds only in-frame clones, not every one. Of over 2,000,000 clones in the sample, about 94% were seen once. The sequenced sample was naive CD8+ T cells from PBMCs. These receptors were obtained from a man in his late teens or twenties in good health. Some clones in this sample may be carry-over from other donors' samples.

The J gene is TRBJ2-3, the V gene TRBV13; D is perhaps TRBD2 (6 bases). V lost 0 bases to trimming and J lost 3 bases, with 10 bases between them. CDR1 is PRHDT and CDR2 is FYEKMQ in the germline V gene (reference sequence). CDR3 length: 15 amino acids. The CDR3 sequence is CASSLGLASTDTQYF. CDR3 nucleotide sequence: TGTGCCAGCAGCTTAGGCCTAGCGTCGACAGATACGCAGTATTTT.

In nucleotides, the CDR3 is TGTGCCAGCAGTCTTGGCGGGGATGGCTACACCTTC. Its protein is CASSLGGDGYTF. V is TRBV5-6 and J is TRBJ1-2, with no clear D. Trimming removed 5 bases from V and 6 bases from J, with 11 bases in between. Germline V gene lookup returns CDR1 SGHDT and CDR2 YYEEEE. The CDR3 has 12 residues.

The rearrangement uses TRBV7-9 and TRBJ1-4, with D possibly being TRBD1 (6 bases). V lost 8 bases and J 8 bases, leaving 9 bases between the germline ends. Germline-derived CDR1 and CDR2 are SEHNR and FQNEAQ (reference sequence). The CDR3 is 11 amino acids. CDR3 loop: CASDTGEKLFF. The CDR3 coding sequence is TGTGCCAGCGACACAGGGGAAAAACTGTTTTTT.

This chain joins TRBV4-2 and TRBJ2-7; TRBD2 matches 11 bases. V dropped 1 base and J dropped 0; count of bases not matched to a gene: 2. The CDR3 runs to 16 residues. Looked up from germline, CDR1 is LGHNA and CDR2 is YNFKEQ. This chain's CDR3 is CASSQAGTSGSYEQYF. CDR3 DNA sequence: TGTGCCAGCAGCCAAGCCGGGACTAGCGGCTCCTACGAGCAGTACTTC.

V usage is TRBV28 and J usage is TRBJ1-5; D is undetermined. The CDR3 is 14 residues long. Looked up from germline, CDR1 is MDHEN and CDR2 is SYDVKM. Trimming took off 3 bases at V and 6 bases at J, with 12 bases between the two ends. The CDR3, as DNA: TGTGCCAGCAGTTTTAGTGGGCGCGGTCAGCCCCAGCATTTT. Protein product: CASSFSGRGQPQHF.

This clone was seen a single time. The chain has TRBV5-6 and TRBJ1-2, with D maybe TRBD1 (6 bases). The CDR3 runs to 13 residues. Trimming removed 2 bases from V and 8 bases from J, with 13 bases in between. CDR1 SGHDT and CDR2 YYEEEE come from the germline V gene. As DNA, the CDR3 is TGTGCCAGCAGCTTTCAGGGGTCGATCGGCTACACCTTC. Translating gives CASSFQGSIGYTF.

This chain joins TRBV6-5 and TRBJ1-5; no firm D call. Germline assignment: CDR1 MNHEY and CDR2 SVGAGI. The CDR3 covers 14 residues. With 0 bases removed from V and 4 bases from J, the gap between germline ends came to 7 bases. The CDR3 coding sequence is TGTGCCAGCAGTTACTCGTCAGAGAATCAGCCCCAGCATTTT. Its protein is CASSYSSENQPQHF.

The V gene is TRBV27, the J gene TRBJ2-2; D perhaps matches TRBD2 (6 bases). The germline CDR1 and CDR2 sequences are MNHEY and SMNVEV (reference sequence). This CDR3 spans 13 amino acids. Deletions cut 2 bases from V and 9 bases from J, with 10 bases between. CDR3 DNA sequence: TGTGCCAGCAGTTTACGGGGGACCCGGGAGCTGTTTTTT. As protein: CASSLRGTRELFF.

The chain joins TRBV27 to TRBJ2-7; 7 positions agree with TRBD2. This CDR3 is 13 amino acids long. Per the germline V gene, CDR1 is MNHEY and CDR2 is SMNVEV (reference sequence). The V segment lost 5 bases and the J segment 3 bases; nucleotides outside the gene matches: 4. CDR3 bases: TGTGCCAGCAGTCCGGGAGGTCTCTACGAGCAGTACTTC. Translated, it gives CASSPGGLYEQYF.

The chain recombines TRBV19 with TRBJ2-3, with D possibly TRBD2 on 5 matching bases. Per the germline V gene, CDR1 is LNHDA and CDR2 is SQIVND (reference sequence). V dropped 5 bases and J dropped 0 bases, with 15 bases sitting between them. This CDR3 comprises 16 residues. For the CDR3, the DNA is TGTGCCAGTAGTCTGGGAGCGTCTCATAGCACAGATACGCAGTATTTT. Protein product: CASSLGASHSTDTQYF.